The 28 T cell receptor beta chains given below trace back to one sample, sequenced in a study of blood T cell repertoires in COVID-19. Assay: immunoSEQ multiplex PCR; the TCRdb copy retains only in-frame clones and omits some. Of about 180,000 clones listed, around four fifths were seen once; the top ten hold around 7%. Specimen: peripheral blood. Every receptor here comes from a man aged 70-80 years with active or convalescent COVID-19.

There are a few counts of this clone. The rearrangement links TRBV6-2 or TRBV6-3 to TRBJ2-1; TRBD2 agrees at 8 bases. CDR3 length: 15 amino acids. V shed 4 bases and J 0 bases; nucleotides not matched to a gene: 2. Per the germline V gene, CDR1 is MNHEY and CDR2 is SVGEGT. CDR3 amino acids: CASSSGGRSYNEQFF. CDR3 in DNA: TGTGCCAGCAGTTCGGGGGGGCGCTCCTACAATGAGCAGTTCTTC.

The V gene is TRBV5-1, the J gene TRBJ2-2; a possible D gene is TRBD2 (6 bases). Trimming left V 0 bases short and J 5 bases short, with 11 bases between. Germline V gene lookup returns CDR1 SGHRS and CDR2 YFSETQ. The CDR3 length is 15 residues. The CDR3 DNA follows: TGCGCCAGCAGCTTGGCGGGGGTCGGAACCGGGGAGCTGTTTTTT. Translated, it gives CASSLAGVGTGELFF. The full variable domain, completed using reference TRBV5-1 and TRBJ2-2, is KAGVTQTPRYLIKTRGQQVTLSCSPISGHRSVSWYQQTPGQGLQFLFEYFSETQRNKGNFPGRFSGRQFSNSRSEMNVSTLELGDSALYLCASSLAGVGTGELFFGEGSRLTVL.

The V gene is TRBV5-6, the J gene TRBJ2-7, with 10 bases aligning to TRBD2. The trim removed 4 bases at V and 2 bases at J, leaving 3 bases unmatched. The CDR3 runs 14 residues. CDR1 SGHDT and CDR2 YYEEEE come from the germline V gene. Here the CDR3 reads CASSASGSTYEQYF. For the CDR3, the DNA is TGTGCCAGCAGCGCTAGCGGGAGTACCTACGAGCAGTACTTC. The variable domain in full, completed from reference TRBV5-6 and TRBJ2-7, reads DAGVTQSPTHLIKTRGQQVTLRCSPKSGHDTVSWYQQALGQGPQFIFQYYEEEERQRGNFPDRFSGHQFPNYSSELNVNALLLGDSALYLCASSASGSTYEQYFGPGTRLTVT.

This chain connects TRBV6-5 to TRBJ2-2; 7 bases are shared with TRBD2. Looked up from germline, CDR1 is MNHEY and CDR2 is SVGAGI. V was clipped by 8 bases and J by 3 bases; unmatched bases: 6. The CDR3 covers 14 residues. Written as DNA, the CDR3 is TGTGCCAGCGGAGCGGGGAGAGACACCGGGGAGCTGTTTTTT. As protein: CASGAGRDTGELFF.

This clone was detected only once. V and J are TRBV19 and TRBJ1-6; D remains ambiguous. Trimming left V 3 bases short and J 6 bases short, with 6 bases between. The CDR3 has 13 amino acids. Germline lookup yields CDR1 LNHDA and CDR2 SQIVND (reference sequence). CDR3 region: CASSILLNSPLHF. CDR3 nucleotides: TGTGCCAGTAGTATCCTTCTTAATTCACCCCTCCACTTT.

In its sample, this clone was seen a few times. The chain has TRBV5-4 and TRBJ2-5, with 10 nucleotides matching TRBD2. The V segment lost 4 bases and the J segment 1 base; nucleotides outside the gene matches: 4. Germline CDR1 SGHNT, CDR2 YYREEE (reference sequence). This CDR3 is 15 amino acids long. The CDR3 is CASSLGLAAQETQYF. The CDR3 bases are TGTGCCAGCAGCCTCGGACTAGCGGCCCAAGAGACCCAGTACTTC.

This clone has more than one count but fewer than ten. CDR3 sequence (DNA): TGTGCCAGCAGTTTGGGACAGGCGAATGGCTACACCTTC. This gives the protein CASSLGQANGYTF. The rearrangement joins TRBV27 to TRBJ1-2, with 8 bases aligning to TRBD1. There are 13 residues in the CDR3. The germline V gene has CDR1 MNHEY and CDR2 SMNVEV (reference sequence). The V gene end was trimmed by 3 bases and the J gene end by 6 bases; junction bases not matched to a gene: 3.

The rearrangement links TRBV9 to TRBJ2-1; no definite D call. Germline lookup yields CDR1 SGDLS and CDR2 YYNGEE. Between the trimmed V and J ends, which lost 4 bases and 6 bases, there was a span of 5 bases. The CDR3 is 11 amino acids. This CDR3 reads CASSFLNEQFF. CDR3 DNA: TGTGCCAGCAGCTTTCTCAATGAGCAGTTCTTC.

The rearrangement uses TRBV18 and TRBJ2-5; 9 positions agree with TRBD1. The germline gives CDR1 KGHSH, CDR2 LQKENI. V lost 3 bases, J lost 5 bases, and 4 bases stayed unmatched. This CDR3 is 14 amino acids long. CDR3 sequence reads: CASSPGTGRETQYF. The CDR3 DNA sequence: TGTGCCAGCTCACCCGGGACAGGGAGGGAGACCCAGTACTTC.

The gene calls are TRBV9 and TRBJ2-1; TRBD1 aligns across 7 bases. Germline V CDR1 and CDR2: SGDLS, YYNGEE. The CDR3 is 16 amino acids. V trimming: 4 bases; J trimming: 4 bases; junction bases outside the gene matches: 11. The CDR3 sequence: CASSFQTGTEYNEQFF. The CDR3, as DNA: TGTGCCAGCAGCTTCCAGACCGGGACAGAGTACAATGAGCAGTTCTTC.

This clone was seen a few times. CDR3 coding DNA: TGTGCCAGCAGTCTACAGACGAACACTGAAGCTTTCTTT. Its translation is CASSLQTNTEAFF. The chain uses TRBV9 and TRBJ1-1, with D unresolved. Between the trimmed V and J ends, which lost 5 bases and 1 base, there was a span of 9 bases. Germline V gene data show CDR1 as SGDLS and CDR2 as YYNGEE. The CDR3 has 13 residues.

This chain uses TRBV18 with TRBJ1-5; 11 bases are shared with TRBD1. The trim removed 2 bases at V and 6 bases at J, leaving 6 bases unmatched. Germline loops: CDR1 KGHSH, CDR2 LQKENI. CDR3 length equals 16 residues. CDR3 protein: CASSPDRTGGGQPQHF. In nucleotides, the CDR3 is TGTGCCAGCTCACCAGACCGGACAGGGGGCGGTCAGCCCCAGCATTTT.

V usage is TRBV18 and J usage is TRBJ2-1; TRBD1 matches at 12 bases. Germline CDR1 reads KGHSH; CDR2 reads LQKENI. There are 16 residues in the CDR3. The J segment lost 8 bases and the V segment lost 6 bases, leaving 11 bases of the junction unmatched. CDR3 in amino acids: CASSHGGQGALDEQFF. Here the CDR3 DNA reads TGTGCCAGCTCCCACGGGGGACAGGGGGCCCTTGATGAGCAGTTCTTC.

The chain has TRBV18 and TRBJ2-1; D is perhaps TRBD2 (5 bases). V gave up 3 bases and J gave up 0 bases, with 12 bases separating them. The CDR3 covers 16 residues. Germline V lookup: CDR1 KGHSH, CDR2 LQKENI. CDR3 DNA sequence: TGTGCCAGCTCACCTAGCGCGGCGAGCTCCTACAATGAGCAGTTCTTC. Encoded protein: CASSPSAASSYNEQFF.

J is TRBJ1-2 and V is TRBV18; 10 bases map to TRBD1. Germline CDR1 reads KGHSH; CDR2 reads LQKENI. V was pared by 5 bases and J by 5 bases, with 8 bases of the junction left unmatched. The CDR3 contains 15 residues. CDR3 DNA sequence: TGTGCCAGCTCAGTATACCGGGACAGGGGATATGGCTACACCTTC. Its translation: CASSVYRDRGYGYTF.

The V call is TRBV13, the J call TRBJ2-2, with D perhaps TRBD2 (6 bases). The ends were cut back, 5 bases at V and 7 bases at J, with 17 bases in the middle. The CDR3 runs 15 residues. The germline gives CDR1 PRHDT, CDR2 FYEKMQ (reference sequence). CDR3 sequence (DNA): TGTGCCAGCAGCACCGCCGGGACTCAGGACGGGGAGCTGTTTTTT. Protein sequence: CASSTAGTQDGELFF.

CDR3 nucleotide sequence: TGTGCCAGCAGACCAGGGGGGTGGGAGACCCAGTACTTC. It yields the protein CASRPGGWETQYF. This chain uses TRBV12-3 or TRBV12-4 with TRBJ2-5, with D possibly matching TRBD1 (7 bases). Trimming took off 6 bases at V and 5 bases at J, with 13 bases between the two ends. CDR3 length: 13 residues.

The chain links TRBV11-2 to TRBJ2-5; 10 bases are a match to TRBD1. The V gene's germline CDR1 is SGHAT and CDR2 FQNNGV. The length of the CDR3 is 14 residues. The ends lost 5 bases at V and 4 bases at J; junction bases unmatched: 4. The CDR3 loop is CASSPRTGGETQYF. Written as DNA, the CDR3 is TGTGCCAGCAGCCCCCGGACAGGGGGAGAGACCCAGTACTTC.

The DNA of the CDR3 is TGCGCCAGCAACTCACCTGACGCTTCAGGAACCTACGAGCAGTACTTC. Translated: CASNSPDASGTYEQYF. The chain is built from TRBV5-1 and TRBJ2-7; D gene unclear. The CDR3 runs 16 residues. V lost 6 bases to trimming and J lost 2 bases, with 21 bases between them. CDR1 and CDR2 from the germline V gene are SGHRS and YFSETQ.

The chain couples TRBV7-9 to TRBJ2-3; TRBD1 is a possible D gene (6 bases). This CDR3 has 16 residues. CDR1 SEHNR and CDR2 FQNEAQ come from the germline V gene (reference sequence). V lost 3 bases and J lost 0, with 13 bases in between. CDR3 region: CASSFLSGTSTDTQYF. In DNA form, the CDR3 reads TGTGCCAGCAGCTTTCTATCCGGGACAAGCACAGATACGCAGTATTTT.

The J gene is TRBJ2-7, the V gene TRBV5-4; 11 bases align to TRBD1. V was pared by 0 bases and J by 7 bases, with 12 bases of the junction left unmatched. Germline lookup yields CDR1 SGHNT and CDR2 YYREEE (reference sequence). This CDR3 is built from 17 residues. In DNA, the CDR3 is TGTGCCAGCAGCTTGGGGACAGGGGGCGGCGCGGTGAGGGAGCAGTACTTC. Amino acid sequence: CASSLGTGGGAVREQYF.

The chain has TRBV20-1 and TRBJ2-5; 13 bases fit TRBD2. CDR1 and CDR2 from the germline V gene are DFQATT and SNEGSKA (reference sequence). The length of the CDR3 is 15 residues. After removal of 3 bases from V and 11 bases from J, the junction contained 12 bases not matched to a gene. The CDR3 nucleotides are TGCAGTGCTAGTCCCGCCGGGACTAGCGGGGTTTCTCAGTACTTC. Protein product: CSASPAGTSGVSQYF.

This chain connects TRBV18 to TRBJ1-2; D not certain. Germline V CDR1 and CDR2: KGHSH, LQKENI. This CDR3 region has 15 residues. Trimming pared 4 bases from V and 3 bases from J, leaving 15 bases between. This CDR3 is CASSLTTGEYYGYTF. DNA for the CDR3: TGTGCCAGCTCACTCACGACCGGGGAATACTATGGCTACACCTTC.

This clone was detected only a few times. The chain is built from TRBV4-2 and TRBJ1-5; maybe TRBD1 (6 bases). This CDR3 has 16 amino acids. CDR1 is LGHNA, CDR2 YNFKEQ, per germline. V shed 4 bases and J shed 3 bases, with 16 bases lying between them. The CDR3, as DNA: TGTGCCAGCAGCCTGTTCCCGGACAGTAACAATCAGCCCCAGCATTTT. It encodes CASSLFPDSNNQPQHF.

The CDR3 DNA reads TGCGCCAGCAGCTTGCTCCTCGGGGAGCAGTACTTC. Amino acid sequence: CASSLLLGEQYF. V is TRBV5-1 and J is TRBJ2-7; D gene ambiguous. The CDR3 length is 12 residues. V lost 1 base, J lost 7 bases, and 9 bases lay in between. Germline-derived CDR1 and CDR2 are SGHRS and YFSETQ.

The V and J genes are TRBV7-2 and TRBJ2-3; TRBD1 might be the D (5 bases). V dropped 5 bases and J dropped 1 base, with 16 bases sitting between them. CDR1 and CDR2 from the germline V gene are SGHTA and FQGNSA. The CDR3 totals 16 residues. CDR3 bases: TGTGCCAGCAGCACACCAGGGTTGACTGGCACAGATACGCAGTATTTT. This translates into CASSTPGLTGTDTQYF.

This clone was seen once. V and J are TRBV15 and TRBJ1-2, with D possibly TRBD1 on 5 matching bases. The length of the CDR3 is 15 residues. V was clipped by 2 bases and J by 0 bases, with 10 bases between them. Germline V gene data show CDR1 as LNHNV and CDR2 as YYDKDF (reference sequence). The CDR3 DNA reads TGTGCCACCAGCAGATCCCAGGGCACTAACTATGGCTACACCTTC. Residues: CATSRSQGTNYGYTF.

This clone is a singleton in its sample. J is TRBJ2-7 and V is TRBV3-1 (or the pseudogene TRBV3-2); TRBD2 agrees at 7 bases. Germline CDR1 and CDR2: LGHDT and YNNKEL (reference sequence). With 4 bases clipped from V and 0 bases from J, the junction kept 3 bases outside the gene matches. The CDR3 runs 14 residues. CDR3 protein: CASSPGRSSYEQYF. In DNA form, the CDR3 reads TGTGCCAGCAGCCCCGGGAGGAGCTCCTACGAGCAGTACTTC.